This T cell receptor (beta chain) was observed in a study of technical replicates of blood from a few donors. The CDR3 extends over 12 amino acids. In germline, CDR1 is MNHEY, CDR2 SMNVEV (reference sequence). The V end lost 2 bases, the J end lost 4 bases, and 5 bases lay between the germline ends. Measured with immunoSEQ multiplex PCR; TCRdb has only the in-frame clones, and not every one. Here the sample spans 85,000 to 100,000 clones, 92% being singletons. V gene TRBV27 combines with J gene TRBJ1-1; TRBD1 is a possible D gene (5 bases). The clonotype was recovered from a human donor in good health. What was sequenced was T cells isolated from PBMCs. The CDR3 is CASSLRGTEAFF. The DNA of the CDR3 is TGTGCCAGCAGTTTAAGGGGCACTGAAGCTTTCTTT.